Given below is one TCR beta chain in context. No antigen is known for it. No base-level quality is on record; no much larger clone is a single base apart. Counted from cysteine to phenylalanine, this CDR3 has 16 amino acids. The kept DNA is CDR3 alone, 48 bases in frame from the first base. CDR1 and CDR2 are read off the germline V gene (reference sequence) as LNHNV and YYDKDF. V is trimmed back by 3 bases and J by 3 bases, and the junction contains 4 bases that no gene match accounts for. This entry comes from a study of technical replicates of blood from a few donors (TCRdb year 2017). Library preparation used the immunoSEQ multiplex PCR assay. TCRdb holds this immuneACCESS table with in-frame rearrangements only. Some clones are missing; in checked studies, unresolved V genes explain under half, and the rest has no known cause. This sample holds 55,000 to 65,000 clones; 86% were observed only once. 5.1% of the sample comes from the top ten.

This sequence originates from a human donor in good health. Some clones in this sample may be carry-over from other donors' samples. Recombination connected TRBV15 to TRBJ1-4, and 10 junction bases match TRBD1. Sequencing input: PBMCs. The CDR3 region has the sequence CATSRIGQGANEKLFF. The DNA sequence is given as TGTGCCACCAGCAGGATCGGACAGGGGGCTAATGAAAAACTGTTTTTT.